What follows is one TCR beta chain and its context. Its antigen remains unidentified. Researchers collected about 10 milliliters of peripheral blood from every single donor. This record comes from a study of blood T cells in healthy people across ages. Overall study findings and caveats: Both naive CD4+ cell counts and diversity were greater in long-lived donors than in aged donors. Researchers judged that diversity estimates from one million T cells fell short of true values.

A second PCR, run for roughly 6 to 11 cycles, used a sample-barcoded 5' primer plus a J-beta primer mix. Each CDR3 protein gets one entry after TCRdb re-called the 5' RACE reads with MiXCR. The sample has about 1.1 million distinct CDR3 sequences, around two fifths seen once; the top ten hold 10% to 15%. Trimming removed 3 bases at V and 7 bases at J, with 14 bases between. Per the germline V gene, CDR1 is SGHTS and CDR2 is YDEGEE. The CDR3 is 14 residues long. The genes are TRBV5-8 and TRBJ1-5; D might be TRBD1 (5 bases). This TCR derives from a man aged 18 to 30 in good health. Sequenced sample: blood. The CDR3 nucleotides read TGTGCCAGCAGCTCCGGGTGGGGACCGCAGCCCCAGCATTTT. Translating it yields CASSSGWGPQPQHF.